This TCR beta chain appears in the sequencing data of a study of blood T cells in healthy people across ages. The CDR3 has 12 amino acids. CDR1 and CDR2 (germline): SQVTM, ANQGSEA. Trimming stripped 7 bases from V and 10 bases from J, with 18 bases between. Healthy Russian Caucasian donors spanned ages about 6 to 100 years. Using a J-beta primer mix together with a sample-barcoded 5' primer, a second PCR was run for roughly 6 to 12 cycles. With 12 random nucleotides, a template-switch adaptor tagged each individual cDNA molecule. One entry per CDR3 protein results from TCRdb running MiXCR on the 5' RACE reads. The sample contains 650,000 or so distinct CDR3 sequences, around 50% of which appear only once.

The clonotype originates from an elderly woman in good health. Sequencing was carried out using blood. The gene calls are TRBV29-1 and TRBJ2-3; TRBD1 is a possible D gene (7 bases). CDR3 DNA: TGCAGCGCCCGCGATGGAGGGGGCTCGCAGTATTTT. Its protein is CSARDGGGSQYF.